Each of the 8 T cell receptor beta chains below was sequenced from the same sample in a study of metastatic and nonmetastatic thyroid tumors. TCRdb called clones again from the PCR reads with MiXCR. The table has tens of thousands of clones, 15% to 20% seen once. Patients underwent thyroid surgery, and none had received any treatment before it. Sequencing used blood. The receptors stem from a female donor with papillary thyroid cancer or a benign thyroid nodule (not recorded which). Some clones in this sample may be carry-over from other donors' samples.

This clone was counted ten times or more. J is TRBJ2-7 and V is TRBV11-3; TRBD2 aligns across 7 bases. Germline CDR1 is SGHNT and CDR2 is YENEEA. With V trimmed by 5 bases and J by 0 bases, 4 bases remained unmatched. This CDR3 contains 14 residues. The CDR3 spells CASSPKRGSYEQYF. CDR3 coding DNA: TGTGCCAGCAGCCCGAAGCGGGGCTCCTACGAGCAGTACTTC. Using reference TRBV11-3 and TRBJ2-7 for the parts outside the CDR3, the full variable domain is EAGVVQSPRYKIIEKKQPVAFWCNPISGHNTLYWYLQNLGQGPELLIRYENEEAVDDSQLPKDRFSAERLKGVDSTLKIQPAELGDSAVYLCASSPKRGSYEQYFGPGTRLTVT.

The chain couples TRBV4-2 to TRBJ2-7; TRBD1 matches 8 bases. CDR1 is LGHNA and CDR2 is YNFKEQ in the germline V gene. The CDR3 sequence is 18 residues long. The J segment lost 4 bases and the V segment lost 1 base, leaving 15 bases of the junction unmatched. The CDR3 coding sequence is TGTGCCAGCAGCCAAGTAGCAGGTGTCGGGACAGGCATTTACGAGCAGTACTTC. It yields the protein CASSQVAGVGTGIYEQYF.

By share, this clone counts as medium-sized. V gene TRBV6-1 combines with J gene TRBJ2-7, with no clear D. CDR3 length: 11 amino acids. Germline assignment: CDR1 MNHNS and CDR2 SASEGT. With 7 bases removed from V and 3 bases from J, the gap between germline ends came to 7 bases. CDR3 nucleotide sequence: TGTGCCAGCATCGGTTTCTACGAGCAGTACTTC. Translated: CASIGFYEQYF.

This clone appeared many times. The V call is TRBV7-2, the J call TRBJ2-2; D is ambiguous. This CDR3 is built from 15 residues. Between the trimmed V and J ends, which lost 5 bases and 2 bases, there was a span of 12 bases. Germline CDR1 is SGHTA and CDR2 is FQGNSA. CDR3 sequence: CASSPGNLNTGELFF. The CDR3 DNA reads as TGTGCCAGCAGCCCAGGCAATCTCAACACCGGGGAGCTGTTTTTT.

This clone was detected ten times or more. V and J are TRBV29-1 and TRBJ1-2; 7 bases fit TRBD1. Germline trimming cut 6 bases from V and 8 bases from J; bases unmatched to any gene: 15. The V gene's germline CDR1 is SQVTM and CDR2 ANQGSEA. This CDR3 has 14 amino acids. CDR3 DNA: TGCAGCGTGGAGGCCGGGTGGCAGGGGGTAGGCTACACCTTC. Amino acid sequence: CSVEAGWQGVGYTF.

By its share, this clone is medium-sized. The rearrangement uses TRBV27 and TRBJ2-1, with D hard to call. The germline CDR1 and CDR2 sequences are MNHEY and SMNVEV (reference sequence). V lost 5 bases to trimming and J lost 0 bases, with 8 bases between them. This CDR3 has 14 residues. CDR3 bases: TGTGCCAGCAGTCCTCTCGACTCCTACAATGAGCAGTTCTTC. Its protein product is CASSPLDSYNEQFF.

The chain links TRBV20-1 to TRBJ2-1; D uncertain. Between the trimmed V and J ends, which lost 7 bases and 3 bases, there was a span of 13 bases. The CDR3 consists of 13 residues. Germline V gives CDR1 DFQATT, CDR2 SNEGSKA (reference sequence). CDR3 sequence: CSVSIWIYNEQFF. CDR3 nucleotide sequence: TGCAGTGTTTCTATCTGGATCTACAATGAGCAGTTCTTC.

This clone was seen at least ten times. The sample carries other DNA sequences with the same CDR3. The chain joins TRBV5-4 to TRBJ2-7, with 8 bases fitting TRBD2. The CDR3 length is 13 residues. The V segment lost 7 bases and the J segment 2 bases; nucleotides outside the gene matches: 5. Germline CDR1 SGHNT, CDR2 YYREEE (reference sequence). In nucleotides, the CDR3 is TGTGCCAGCGGACTAGCAGGAGCCTACGAGCAGTACTTC. Translated, it gives CASGLAGAYEQYF.